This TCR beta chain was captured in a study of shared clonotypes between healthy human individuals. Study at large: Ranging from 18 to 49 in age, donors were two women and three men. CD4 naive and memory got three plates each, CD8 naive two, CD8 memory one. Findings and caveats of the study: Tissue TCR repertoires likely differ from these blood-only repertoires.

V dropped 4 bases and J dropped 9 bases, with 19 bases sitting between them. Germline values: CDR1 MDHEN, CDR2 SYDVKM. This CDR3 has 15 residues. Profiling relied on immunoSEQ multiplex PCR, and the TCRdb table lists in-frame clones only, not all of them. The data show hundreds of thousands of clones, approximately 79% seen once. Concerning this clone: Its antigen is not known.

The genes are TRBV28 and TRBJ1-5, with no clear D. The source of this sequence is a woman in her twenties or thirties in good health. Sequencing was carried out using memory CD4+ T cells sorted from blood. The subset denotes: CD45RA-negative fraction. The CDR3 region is CASSWKGGGNWPQHF. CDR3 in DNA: TGTGCCAGCAGTTGGAAGGGTGGAGGCAACTGGCCCCAGCATTTT. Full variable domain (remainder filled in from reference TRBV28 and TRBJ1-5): DVKVTQSSRYLVKRTGEKVFLECVQDMDHENMFWYRQDPGLGLRLIYFSYDVKMKEKGDIPEGYSVSREKKERFSLILESASTNQTSMYLCASSWKGGGNWPQHFGDGTRLSIL.